The 28 T cell receptor beta chains reported below all come from one sample, sequenced in a study of response to subunit inactivated influenza vaccine. MiXCR was run by TCRdb on the RT-PCR reads, yielding one entry per CDR3 protein. Here the sample spans hundreds of thousands of distinct CDR3 sequences, about a sixth being singletons. Material: PBMCs from blood, obtained less than 13 days after vaccination. All receptors derive from a man aged 50-59 years who received an inactivated influenza vaccine.

CDR3 sequence reads: CASSFEGLAGSYNEQFF. DNA of the CDR3: TGTGCCAGCAGTTTTGAGGGGCTAGCGGGATCCTACAATGAGCAGTTCTTC. The chain combines TRBV12-3 or TRBV12-4 with TRBJ2-1; 9 nucleotides line up with TRBD2. The length of the CDR3 is 17 residues. V lost 3 bases to trimming and J lost 1 base; unmatched junction nucleotides: 7.

This clonotype was picked up a small number of times. The chain recombines TRBV7-9 with TRBJ2-5, with D perhaps matching TRBD2 (6 bases). Trimming left V 2 bases short and J 4 bases short, with 11 bases between. Germline CDR1 is SEHNR and CDR2 is FQNEAQ (reference sequence). The CDR3 consists of 14 residues. The CDR3 loop is CASSLSGGPETQYF. CDR3 DNA: TGTGCCAGCAGCTTATCAGGAGGGCCAGAGACCCAGTACTTC.

This clonotype was seen more than once but under ten times. J is TRBJ2-1 and V is TRBV29-1, with D possibly being TRBD2 (5 bases). Between the trimmed V and J ends, which lost 3 bases and 8 bases, there was a span of 17 bases. The CDR3 sequence is 14 residues long. Germline V CDR1 and CDR2: SQVTM, ANQGSEA. The CDR3 protein is CSVEAFGVADEQFF. The CDR3 DNA sequence: TGCAGCGTTGAGGCCTTCGGGGTTGCGGATGAGCAGTTCTTC.

The chain recombines TRBV6-2 or TRBV6-3 with TRBJ2-5; weak D call: TRBD2 (7 bases). Trimming cost V 3 bases and J 1 base, with 15 bases left between them. Germline CDR1 and CDR2: MNHEY and SVGEGT. The CDR3 totals 16 residues. As DNA, the CDR3 is TGTGCCAGCAGTTATATCGGCGGGGGCCCCCAAGAGACCCAGTACTTC. Encoded protein: CASSYIGGGPQETQYF.

This clonotype was seen only once. A single base separates this from a much larger clone, so it may be a read error. V and J are TRBV10-2 and TRBJ2-7; TRBD1 aligns across 10 bases. Germline V CDR1 and CDR2: WSHSY, SAAADI. The trim removed 6 bases at V and 5 bases at J, leaving 4 bases unmatched. This CDR3 contains 13 residues. The CDR3 DNA reads as TGCGCCAGCAGGGGACAGGGGACCAACGAGCAGTACTTC. Translating gives CASRGQGTNEQYF.

This clonotype was recorded a few times. V is TRBV30 and J is TRBJ2-6; D ambiguous. V was trimmed by 5 bases and J by 1 base, leaving 6 bases between them. The germline V gene has CDR1 GTSNPN and CDR2 SVGIG (reference sequence). The CDR3 totals 13 residues. The CDR3 loop reads CAWVQSGANVLTF. CDR3 bases: TGTGCCTGGGTCCAATCTGGGGCCAACGTCCTGACTTTC.

The gene calls are TRBV12-3 or TRBV12-4 and TRBJ2-7; unclear D gene. This CDR3 is 13 amino acids long. Trimming removed 2 bases from V and 6 bases from J, with 11 bases in between. CDR3 region: CASSLMLIGEQYF. Written as DNA, the CDR3 is TGTGCCAGCAGTTTAATGCTAATTGGCGAGCAGTACTTC.

The genes are TRBV7-6 and TRBJ2-7; 9 positions agree with TRBD1. CDR3 size: 14 residues. From germline, CDR1 is SGHVS and CDR2 FNYEAQ. With V trimmed by 5 bases and J by 5 bases, 7 bases remained unmatched. CDR3 bases: TGTGCCAGCAGCAGGGACAGGGAGTGGAACGAGCAGTACTTC. This gives the protein CASSRDREWNEQYF.

This clonotype was seen only a few times. The CDR3 loop reads CASSSSRQGGRIQHF. In nucleotides, the CDR3 is TGTGCCAGCAGTTCATCCCGACAGGGCGGGAGAATCCAGCATTTT. The V call is TRBV12-3 or TRBV12-4, the J call TRBJ1-5; 7 nucleotides match TRBD1. V trimming: 4 bases; J trimming: 12 bases; junction bases outside the gene matches: 15. CDR3 length: 15 residues.

This clonotype was found a few times. The J gene is TRBJ1-2, the V gene TRBV27; D possibly corresponds to TRBD1 (6 bases). CDR1 and CDR2 (germline): MNHEY, SMNVEV (reference sequence). The V and J ends lost 5 bases and 4 bases respectively, with 17 bases between them. The CDR3 covers 15 residues. CDR3 region: CASSPRDRPLYGYTF. The CDR3 bases are TGTGCCAGCAGTCCGCGAGACAGGCCTCTCTATGGCTACACCTTC.

This clonotype came up a few times. The V call is TRBV29-1, the J call TRBJ2-1, with D tentatively TRBD2 (6 bases). Trimming removed 6 bases from V and 0 bases from J, with 12 bases in between. Germline V gives CDR1 SQVTM, CDR2 ANQGSEA. The CDR3 is made up of 14 amino acids. The CDR3 spells CSVGGLNSYNEQFF. CDR3 DNA sequence: TGCAGCGTGGGGGGACTCAACTCCTACAATGAGCAGTTCTTC.

This clonotype was recorded a few times. The chain employs TRBV27 and TRBJ2-7, with a tentative D call TRBD1 (6 bases). Between the trimmed V and J ends, which lost 6 bases and 4 bases, there was a span of 10 bases. Germline V gene lookup returns CDR1 MNHEY and CDR2 SMNVEV (reference sequence). This CDR3 is 12 amino acids long. The DNA for the CDR3 is TGTGCCAGCAGCGACAGGAATTACGAGCAGTACTTC. Translating it yields CASSDRNYEQYF.

This clonotype has just a few counts. The rearrangement joins TRBV10-3 to TRBJ2-5, with D unclear. CDR1 and CDR2 from the germline V gene are ENHRY and SYGVKD. The CDR3 runs to 11 residues. The germline V and J ends were trimmed by 10 bases and 5 bases, with 11 bases remaining between them. CDR3 bases: TGTGCCACCACTCTAGGGGAGACCCAGTACTTC. Its translation is CATTLGETQYF.

This chain links TRBV5-5 with TRBJ1-4, with unresolved D. Germline V gives CDR1 SGHKS, CDR2 YYEKEE (reference sequence). The CDR3 covers 15 residues. V was cut by 0 bases and J by 5 bases, with 11 bases left in between. DNA of the CDR3: TGTGCCAGCAGCTTGGAACAGTGGTGGAATGAAAAACTGTTTTTT. Its protein product is CASSLEQWWNEKLFF. The full variable domain, rest sourced from reference TRBV5-5 and TRBJ1-4, is DAGVTQSPTHLIKTRGQQVTLRCSPISGHKSVSWYQQVLGQGPQFIFQYYEKEERGRGNFPDRFSARQFPNYSSELNVNALLLGDSALYLCASSLEQWWNEKLFFGSGTQLSVL.

The CDR3 is CSVRGLAGGHTQYF. Here the CDR3 DNA reads TGCAGCGTACGCGGACTAGCGGGAGGGCATACGCAGTATTTT. The chain links TRBV29-1 to TRBJ2-3; TRBD2 matches at 15 bases. Losses at the gene ends were 6 bases for V and 7 bases for J; bases not matched to a gene: 5. The CDR3 spans 14 residues. CDR1 and CDR2 (germline): SQVTM, ANQGSEA.

This clonotype turned up a few times. V and J are TRBV2 and TRBJ2-2; D is perhaps TRBD1 (6 bases). V was pared by 7 bases and J by 4 bases, with 13 bases between. The CDR3 extends over 14 amino acids. CDR1 SNHLY and CDR2 FYNNEI come from the germline V gene. CDR3 bases: TGTGCCAGCACCGGGACACGAACCACCGGGGAGCTGTTTTTT. Its translation: CASTGTRTTGELFF.

The rearrangement uses TRBV11-2 and TRBJ1-6, with D hard to call. Germline V gene lookup returns CDR1 SGHAT and CDR2 FQNNGV. Trimming cost V 2 bases and J 5 bases, with 10 bases left between them. The CDR3 loop spans 15 amino acids. The CDR3 here is CASSLSTADNSPLHF. The CDR3 DNA is TGTGCCAGCAGCTTAAGTACAGCCGATAATTCACCCCTCCACTTT.

This chain joins TRBV12-3 or TRBV12-4 and TRBJ2-7; D is perhaps TRBD2 (5 bases). This CDR3 has 14 amino acids. Trimming pared 4 bases from V and 4 bases from J, leaving 14 bases between. The CDR3 here is CASSSRWRSYEQYF. CDR3 nucleotide sequence: TGTGCCAGCAGTTCCCGCTGGAGGTCTTACGAGCAGTACTTC.

This clonotype was recorded a few times. The chain carries TRBV9 and TRBJ2-1, with TRBD2 identical over 10 bases. This CDR3 is 15 amino acids long. Germline values: CDR1 SGDLS, CDR2 YYNGEE. Losses at the gene ends were 4 bases for V and 3 bases for J; bases not matched to a gene: 4. The CDR3 nucleotides are TGTGCCAGCAGCCCAGCGGGAGGGCGCTACAATGAGCAGTTCTTC. Amino acid sequence: CASSPAGGRYNEQFF. The full variable domain, in which reference TRBV9 and TRBJ2-1 provide the parts outside the CDR3, is DSGVTQTPKHLITATGQRVTLRCSPRSGDLSVYWYQQSLDQGLQFLIQYYNGEERAKGNILERFSAQQFPDLHSELNLSSLELGDSALYFCASSPAGGRYNEQFFGPGTRLTVL.

V usage is TRBV4-1 and J usage is TRBJ2-3; D gene unclear. The CDR3 covers 12 residues. The germline gives CDR1 MGHRA, CDR2 YSYEKL. V was cut by 3 bases and J by 4 bases, with 5 bases left in between. CDR3 DNA sequence: TGCGCCAGCAGCCACCCGCCAGATACGCAGTATTTT. It encodes CASSHPPDTQYF.

V is TRBV5-6 and J is TRBJ2-1; D is unclear. Germline CDR1 is SGHDT and CDR2 is YYEEEE. The CDR3 totals 12 residues. Trimming removed 4 bases from V and 10 bases from J, with 12 bases in between. The CDR3 DNA reads TGTGCCAGCAGCCCCGGGCCCAGGGAGCAGTTCTTC. It codes for CASSPGPREQFF.

This clonotype was observed a few times. Here the CDR3 DNA reads TGCAGTGCTAGCGGGACAGGGGCTCTGGAGCAGTACTTC. Protein sequence: CSASGTGALEQYF. The J gene is TRBJ2-7, the V gene TRBV20-1, with 10 bases fitting TRBD1. Germline V gene lookup returns CDR1 DFQATT and CDR2 SNEGSKA (reference sequence). The CDR3 is made up of 13 amino acids. Trimming at V came to 3 bases and at J to 7 bases, leaving 6 bases not matched to a gene.

This clonotype occurred a few times. The chain is built from TRBV7-6 and TRBJ1-2, with no clear D. CDR1 is SGHVS, CDR2 FNYEAQ, per germline. V lost 5 bases and J 4 bases, leaving 14 bases between the germline ends. The CDR3 is 14 amino acids. The CDR3 sequence is CASSLNPLFYGYTF. The CDR3 nucleotides are TGTGCCAGCAGCCTCAATCCCTTGTTCTATGGCTACACCTTC.

V is TRBV12-3 or TRBV12-4 and J is TRBJ2-5; D unclear. Trimming took 5 bases from V and 2 from J, leaving 18 bases between them. The CDR3 runs 16 residues. CDR3 loop: CASSPHRHAFQETQYF. The DNA for the CDR3 is TGTGCCAGCAGTCCTCACCGACATGCCTTTCAAGAGACCCAGTACTTC.

A few counts support this clonotype. The V gene is TRBV20-1, the J gene TRBJ1-4; D possibly corresponds to TRBD1 (6 bases). The CDR3 is 15 residues long. V was pared by 6 bases and J by 7 bases, with 21 bases between. Germline lookup yields CDR1 DFQATT and CDR2 SNEGSKA (reference sequence). The CDR3 loop is CSAEATGRGGEKLFF. For the CDR3, the DNA is TGCAGTGCGGAAGCTACAGGGAGGGGCGGTGAAAAACTGTTTTTT.

This clonotype was recorded at least ten times. This chain connects TRBV7-2 to TRBJ1-1; a weak D match, TRBD1 (5 bases). This CDR3 contains 15 residues. Germline CDR1 is SGHTA and CDR2 is FQGNSA. V was cut by 1 base and J by 5 bases, with 14 bases left in between. The CDR3 here is CASSLEQGLATEAFF. Here the CDR3 DNA reads TGTGCCAGCAGCTTAGAGCAGGGATTGGCGACTGAAGCTTTCTTT.

V is TRBV4-1 and J is TRBJ1-5; the match to TRBD1 covers 7 bases. V gave up 1 base and J gave up 2 bases; unmatched junction bases: 5. The germline gives CDR1 MGHRA, CDR2 YSYEKL. The CDR3 is 16 amino acids. The CDR3 nucleotides read TGCGCCAGCAGCCAAGGAACAGGGGTTGGCAATCAGCCCCAGCATTTT. It codes for CASSQGTGVGNQPQHF.

This rearrangement joins TRBV6-1 to TRBJ2-2, with TRBD1 identical over 8 bases. The CDR3 extends over 16 amino acids. Germline CDR1 and CDR2: MNHNS and SASEGT. The V and J ends lost 6 bases and 6 bases, in that order; junction bases with no gene match: 12. As DNA, the CDR3 is TGTGCCAGCAGGCAAACCGGACAGGGTTCCCCCGGGGAGCTGTTTTTT. This encodes CASRQTGQGSPGELFF.